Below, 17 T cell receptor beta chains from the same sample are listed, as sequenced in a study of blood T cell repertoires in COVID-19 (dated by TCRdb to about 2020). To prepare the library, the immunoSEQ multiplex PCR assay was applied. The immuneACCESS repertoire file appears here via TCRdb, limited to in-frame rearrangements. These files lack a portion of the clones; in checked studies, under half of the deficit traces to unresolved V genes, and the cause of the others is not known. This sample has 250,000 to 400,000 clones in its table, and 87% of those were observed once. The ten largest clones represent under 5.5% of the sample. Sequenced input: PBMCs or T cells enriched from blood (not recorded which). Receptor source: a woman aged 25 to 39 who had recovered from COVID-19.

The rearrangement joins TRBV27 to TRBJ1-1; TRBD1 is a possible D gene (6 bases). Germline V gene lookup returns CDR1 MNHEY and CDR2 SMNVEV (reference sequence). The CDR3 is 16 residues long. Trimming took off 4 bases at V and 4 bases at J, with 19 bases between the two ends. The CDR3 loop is CASSSHSGQLSTEAFF. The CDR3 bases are TGTGCCAGCAGTTCTCACTCGGGACAATTGAGCACTGAAGCTTTCTTT.

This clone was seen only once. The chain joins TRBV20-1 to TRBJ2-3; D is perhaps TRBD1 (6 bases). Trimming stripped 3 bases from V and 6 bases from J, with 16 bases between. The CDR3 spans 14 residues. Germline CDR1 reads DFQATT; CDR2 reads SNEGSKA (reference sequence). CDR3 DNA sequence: TGCAGTGCTAGTACTACAGGGTTCGCTGATACGCAGTATTTT. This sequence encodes CSASTTGFADTQYF.

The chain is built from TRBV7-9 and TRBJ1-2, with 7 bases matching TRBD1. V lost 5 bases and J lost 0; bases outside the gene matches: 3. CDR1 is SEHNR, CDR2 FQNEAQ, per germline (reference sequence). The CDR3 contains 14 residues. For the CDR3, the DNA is TGTGCCAGCAGCCGACAGGGAGCTAACTATGGCTACACCTTC. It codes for CASSRQGANYGYTF.

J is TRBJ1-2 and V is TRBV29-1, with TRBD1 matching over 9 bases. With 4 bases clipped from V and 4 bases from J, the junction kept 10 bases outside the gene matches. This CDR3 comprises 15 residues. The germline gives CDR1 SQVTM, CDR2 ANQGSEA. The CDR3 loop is CSVGEGGQGGYGYTF. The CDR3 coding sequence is TGCAGCGTTGGTGAGGGGGGACAGGGTGGCTATGGCTACACCTTC.

CDR3 in DNA: TGTGCCAGCAGTTTGGGCCTAGCGGGGAGAGAGACCCAGTACTTC. Translated: CASSLGLAGRETQYF. The chain carries TRBV2 and TRBJ2-5; 9 bases align to TRBD2. The CDR3 sequence is 15 residues long. Trimming removed 5 bases from V and 4 bases from J; junction bases left unmatched: 8. Germline V gives CDR1 SNHLY, CDR2 FYNNEI. The full variable domain, rest sourced from reference TRBV2 and TRBJ2-5, is EPEVTQTPSHQVTQMGQEVILRCVPISNHLYFYWYRQILGQKVEFLVSFYNNEISEKSEIFDDQFSVERPDGSNFTLKIRSTKLEDSAMYFCASSLGLAGRETQYFGPGTRLLVL.

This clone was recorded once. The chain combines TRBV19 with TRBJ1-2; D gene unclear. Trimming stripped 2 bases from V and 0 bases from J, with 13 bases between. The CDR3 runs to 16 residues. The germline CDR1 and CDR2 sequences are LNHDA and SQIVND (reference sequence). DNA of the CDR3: TGTGCCAGTAGTATATCTAGAACCTCCTCTAACTATGGCTACACCTTC. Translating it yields CASSISRTSSNYGYTF.

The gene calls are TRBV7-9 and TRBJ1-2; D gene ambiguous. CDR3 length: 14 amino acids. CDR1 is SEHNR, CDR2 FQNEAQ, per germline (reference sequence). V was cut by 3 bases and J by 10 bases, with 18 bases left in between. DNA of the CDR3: TGTGCCAGCAGCTTTTTTCTGAGTACAGTTGACTACACCTTC. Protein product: CASSFFLSTVDYTF.

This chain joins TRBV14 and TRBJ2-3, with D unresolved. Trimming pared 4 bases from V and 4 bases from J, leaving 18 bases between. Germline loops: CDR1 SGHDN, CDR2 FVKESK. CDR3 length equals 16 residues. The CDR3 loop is CASSPVLPHFPDTQYF. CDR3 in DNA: TGTGCCAGCAGCCCCGTATTGCCCCACTTCCCAGATACGCAGTATTTT. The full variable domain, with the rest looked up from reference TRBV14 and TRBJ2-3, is EAGVTQFPSHSVIEKGQTVTLRCDPISGHDNLYWYRRVMGKEIKFLLHFVKESKQDESGMPNNRFLAERTGGTYSTLKVQPAELEDSGVYFCASSPVLPHFPDTQYFGPGTRLTVL.

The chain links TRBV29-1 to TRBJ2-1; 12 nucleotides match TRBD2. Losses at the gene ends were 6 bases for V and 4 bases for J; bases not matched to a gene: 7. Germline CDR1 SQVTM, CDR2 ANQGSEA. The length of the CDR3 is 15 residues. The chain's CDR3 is CSVQLAGGQYNEQFF. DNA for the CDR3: TGCAGCGTCCAACTAGCGGGGGGTCAATACAATGAGCAGTTCTTC.

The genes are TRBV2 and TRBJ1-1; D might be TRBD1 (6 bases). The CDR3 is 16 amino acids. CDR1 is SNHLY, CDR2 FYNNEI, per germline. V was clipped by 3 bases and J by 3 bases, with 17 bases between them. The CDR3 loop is CASSEGGGGLYTEAFF. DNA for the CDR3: TGTGCCAGCAGTGAGGGCGGCGGGGGGCTGTACACTGAAGCTTTCTTT.

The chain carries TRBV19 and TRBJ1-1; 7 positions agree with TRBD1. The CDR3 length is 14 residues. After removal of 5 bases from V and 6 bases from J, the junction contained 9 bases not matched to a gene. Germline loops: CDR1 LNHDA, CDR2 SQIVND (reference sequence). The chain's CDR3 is CASSRQGVGAEAFF. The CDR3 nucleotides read TGTGCCAGTAGTCGACAGGGTGTTGGGGCTGAAGCTTTCTTT.

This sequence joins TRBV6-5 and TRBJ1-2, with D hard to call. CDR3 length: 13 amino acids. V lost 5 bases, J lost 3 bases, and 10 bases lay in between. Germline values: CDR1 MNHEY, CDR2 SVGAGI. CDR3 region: CASSILGDYGYTF. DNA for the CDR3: TGTGCCAGCAGTATACTCGGGGACTATGGCTACACCTTC.

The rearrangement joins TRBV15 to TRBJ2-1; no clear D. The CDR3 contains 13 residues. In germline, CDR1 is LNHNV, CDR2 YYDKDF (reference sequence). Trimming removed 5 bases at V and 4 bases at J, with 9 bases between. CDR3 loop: CATSPYSYNEQFF. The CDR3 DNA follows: TGTGCCACCAGCCCCTACAGTTACAATGAGCAGTTCTTC.

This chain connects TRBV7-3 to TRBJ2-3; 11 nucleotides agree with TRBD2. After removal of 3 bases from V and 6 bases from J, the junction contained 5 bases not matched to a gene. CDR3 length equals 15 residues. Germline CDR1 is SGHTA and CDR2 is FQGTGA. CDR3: CASSFLAGGTDTQYF. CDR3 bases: TGTGCCAGCAGCTTTCTAGCGGGGGGAACGGATACGCAGTATTTT. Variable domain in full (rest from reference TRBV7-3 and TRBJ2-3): GAGVSQTPSNKVTEKGKYVELRCDPISGHTALYWYRQSLGQGPEFLIYFQGTGAADDSGLPNDRFFAVRPEGSVSTLKIQRTERGDSAVYLCASSFLAGGTDTQYFGPGTRLTVL.

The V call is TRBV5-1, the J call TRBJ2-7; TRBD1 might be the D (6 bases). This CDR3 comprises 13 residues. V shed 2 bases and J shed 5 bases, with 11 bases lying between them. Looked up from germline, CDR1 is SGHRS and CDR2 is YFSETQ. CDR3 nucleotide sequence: TGCGCCAGCAGCTTCACCAGGGACAACGAGCAGTACTTC. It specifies CASSFTRDNEQYF.

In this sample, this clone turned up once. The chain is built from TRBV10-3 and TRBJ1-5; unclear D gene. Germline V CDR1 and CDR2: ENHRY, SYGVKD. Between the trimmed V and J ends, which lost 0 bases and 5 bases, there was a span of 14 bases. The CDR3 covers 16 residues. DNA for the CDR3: TGTGCCATCAGTGAGTCGAAAAGAAGCGGGGATCAGCCCCAGCATTTT. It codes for CAISESKRSGDQPQHF.

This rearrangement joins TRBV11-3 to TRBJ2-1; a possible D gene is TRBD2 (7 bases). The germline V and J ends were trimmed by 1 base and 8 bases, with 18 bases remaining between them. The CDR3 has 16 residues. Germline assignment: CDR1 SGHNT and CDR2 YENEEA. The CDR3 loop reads CASSLGRGALVHEQFF. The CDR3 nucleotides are TGTGCCAGCAGCTTAGGTCGGGGGGCCCTCGTCCATGAGCAGTTCTTC.